This T cell receptor beta chain comes out of a study of blood T cells in healthy people across ages. A second roughly 6 to 11 cycle PCR used barcoded and J-beta primers. Template switching added a 12-random-nucleotide identifier to every cDNA molecule. TCRdb itself ran the 5' RACE reads through MiXCR, one entry per CDR3 protein. The sample yields around 1,900,000 distinct CDR3 sequences, about two fifths seen once. The CDR3 contains 15 residues. The trim removed 0 bases at V and 8 bases at J, leaving 6 bases unmatched. The germline gives CDR1 LGHNA, CDR2 YSLEER. Aged about 6 to 100, donors were systemically healthy Caucasians from Russia.

The sample consisted of blood. The TCR sequence derives from a human donor in good health. The J gene is TRBJ1-4, the V gene TRBV4-3; the match to TRBD1 covers 7 bases. The CDR3 nucleotides read TGCGCCAGCAGCCAAGACTACAGGGGTCGCGAAAAACTGTTTTTT. Translation gives CASSQDYRGREKLFF.